The entry below describes one TCR beta chain. The antigen is unknown. This sample was included in a study of immune evolution from preneoplasia to lung adenocarcinoma. Here immunoSEQ multiplex PCR was the method, and the copy in TCRdb shows in-frame clones only, minus some. The data show 35,000 to 40,000 clones, with roughly 68% seen just once and about 5.7% held by the top ten. Whole-study results and caveats: Top clone share appeared to fall from AAH through AIS, MIA, adenocarcinoma.

The germline gives CDR1 MNHEY, CDR2 SMNVEV (reference sequence). With 5 bases removed from V and 1 base from J, the gap between germline ends came to 10 bases. This CDR3 comprises 14 residues. The source of this sequence is a person aged 60 to 70 with lung adenocarcinoma. The sequenced sample was FFPE invasive lung adenocarcinoma tissue. The chain couples TRBV27 to TRBJ2-3; the D is unclear. The chain's CDR3 is CASSRLTGTDTQYF. CDR3 nucleotides: TGTGCCAGCAGTCGTCTGACGGGCACAGATACGCAGTATTTT.